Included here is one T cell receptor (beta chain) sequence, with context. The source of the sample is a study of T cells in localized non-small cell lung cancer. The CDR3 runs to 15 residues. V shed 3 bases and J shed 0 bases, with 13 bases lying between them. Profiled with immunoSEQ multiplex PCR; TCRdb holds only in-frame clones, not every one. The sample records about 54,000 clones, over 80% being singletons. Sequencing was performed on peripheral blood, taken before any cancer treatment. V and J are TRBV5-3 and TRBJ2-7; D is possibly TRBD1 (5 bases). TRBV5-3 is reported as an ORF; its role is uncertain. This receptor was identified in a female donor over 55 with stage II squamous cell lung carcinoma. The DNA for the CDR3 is TGTGCCAGAAGCTCTAGACAGTACAGCTCCTACGAGCAGTACTTC. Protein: CARSSRQYSSYEQYF.